One sample yielded the 27 T cell receptor beta chains listed below, sequenced in a study of beta chain features in type 1 diabetes. Notes on the study in general: Shorter TCRB CDR3s, moderately but significantly so, were found in Type 1 diabetes patients in all four CD4+ subsets.

Antigens for these TCRs are unknown. All of the isolated RNA was reverse transcribed, so expressed TCRB transcripts were sequenced. Repertoires were generated with immunoSEQ multiplex PCR, while TCRdb's copy carries only in-frame clones and drops some. Among 550,000 to 850,000 clones listed, under 15% were seen once. The sample taken for sequencing was naive CD4+ T cells from blood. The receptor set was obtained from a man between 18 and 29 years old with type 1 diabetes.

The rearrangement links TRBV10-3 to TRBJ2-6; TRBD1 is a possible D gene (6 bases). CDR1 is ENHRY, CDR2 SYGVKD, per germline. The CDR3 is 17 residues long. Trimming took 0 bases from V and 0 from J, leaving 9 bases between them. The CDR3 region has the DNA TGTGCCATCAGTGAGTCACAGGGCTTCTCTGGGGCCAACGTCCTGACTTTC. This sequence encodes CAISESQGFSGANVLTF.

There are a few counts of this clone. The chain uses TRBV2 and TRBJ2-7; D not certain. This CDR3 is 11 amino acids long. Germline V gives CDR1 SNHLY, CDR2 FYNNEI. V was shortened by 1 base and J by 9 bases, with 7 bases between the two germline ends. CDR3 nucleotide sequence: TGTGCCAGCAGTGAAGTGCCGGCGCAGTACTTC. This codes for CASSEVPAQYF.

This clone has a handful of counts. The genes are TRBV15 and TRBJ2-1; D is unresolved. V lost 0 bases and J lost 6, with 9 bases in between. Germline CDR1 reads LNHNV; CDR2 reads YYDKDF (reference sequence). The CDR3 contains 14 residues. CDR3 DNA: TGTGCCACCAGCAGAGATAGGGCTAGCAATGAGCAGTTCTTC. Its protein is CATSRDRASNEQFF.

This clone occurred a few times. This rearrangement joins TRBV14 to TRBJ1-1; TRBD1 might be the D (6 bases). Trimming cost V 3 bases and J 4 bases, with 9 bases left between them. Germline V gene data show CDR1 as SGHDN and CDR2 as FVKESK. This CDR3 contains 13 residues. The chain's CDR3 is CASSQQGSTEAFF. The CDR3 coding sequence is TGTGCCAGCAGCCAGCAGGGGAGCACTGAAGCTTTCTTT.

This clone was picked up a small number of times. The chain employs TRBV5-6 and TRBJ2-7; 7 nucleotides line up with TRBD1. The CDR3 is made up of 13 amino acids. CDR1 SGHDT and CDR2 YYEEEE come from the germline V gene. Trimming removed 4 bases from V and 4 bases from J; junction bases left unmatched: 5. In DNA, the CDR3 is TGTGCCAGCAGCCCGGACAGGACTTACGAGCAGTACTTC. This sequence encodes CASSPDRTYEQYF.

The J gene is TRBJ2-2, the V gene TRBV4-1; D is unresolved. The CDR3 runs to 14 residues. V was clipped by 1 base and J by 4 bases, with 7 bases between them. Germline CDR1 MGHRA, CDR2 YSYEKL. CDR3 sequence: CASSQGQVTGELFF. CDR3 DNA: TGCGCCAGCAGCCAAGGCCAGGTCACCGGGGAGCTGTTTTTT.

This chain joins TRBV7-9 and TRBJ1-1; no clear D gene. Germline CDR1 and CDR2: SEHNR and FQNEAQ (reference sequence). Trimming removed 6 bases at V and 3 bases at J, with 20 bases between. CDR3 length: 16 residues. CDR3 residues: CASSPRPSPQDTEAFF. The CDR3 nucleotides read TGTGCCAGCAGTCCCAGACCATCACCCCAGGACACTGAAGCTTTCTTT. Using reference TRBV7-9 and TRBJ1-1 for the parts outside the CDR3, the full variable domain is DTGVSQNPRHKITKRGQNVTFRCDPISEHNRLYWYRQTLGQGPEFLTYFQNEAQLEKSRLLSDRFSAERPKGSFSTLEIQRTEQGDSAMYLCASSPRPSPQDTEAFFGQGTRLTVV.

The V gene is TRBV30, the J gene TRBJ1-6; D not resolved. V was cut by 0 bases and J by 8 bases, with 8 bases left in between. This CDR3 is built from 13 residues. Germline CDR1 GTSNPN, CDR2 SVGIG (reference sequence). CDR3 loop: CAWSVGVDSPLHF. CDR3 DNA sequence: TGTGCCTGGAGTGTTGGAGTAGATTCACCCCTCCACTTT.

V gene TRBV9 combines with J gene TRBJ1-2; a weak D match, TRBD1 (6 bases). CDR3 length equals 14 residues. Trimming removed 1 base from V and 6 bases from J, with 13 bases in between. Per germline, CDR1 SGDLS and CDR2 YYNGEE. For the CDR3, the DNA is TGTGCCAGCAGCGTACTCACAGGGAATGATGGCTACACCTTC. Translated: CASSVLTGNDGYTF. The full variable domain, completed using reference TRBV9 and TRBJ1-2, is DSGVTQTPKHLITATGQRVTLRCSPRSGDLSVYWYQQSLDQGLQFLIQYYNGEERAKGNILERFSAQQFPDLHSELNLSSLELGDSALYFCASSVLTGNDGYTFGSGTRLTVV.

V is TRBV5-6 and J is TRBJ1-2; 9 nucleotides agree with TRBD1. From germline, CDR1 is SGHDT and CDR2 YYEEEE. CDR3 size: 15 residues. V lost 4 bases and J lost 3; bases outside the gene matches: 7. The CDR3 DNA follows: TGTGCCAGCAGCCACCCGACAGGGGGTGACTATGGCTACACCTTC. This sequence encodes CASSHPTGGDYGYTF. The full variable domain, completed using reference TRBV5-6 and TRBJ1-2, is DAGVTQSPTHLIKTRGQQVTLRCSPKSGHDTVSWYQQALGQGPQFIFQYYEEEERQRGNFPDRFSGHQFPNYSSELNVNALLLGDSALYLCASSHPTGGDYGYTFGSGTRLTVV.

J is TRBJ1-3 and V is TRBV4-1, with D possibly being TRBD1 (5 bases). Germline values: CDR1 MGHRA, CDR2 YSYEKL. CDR3 length: 18 amino acids. Trimming stripped 0 bases from V and 2 bases from J, with 17 bases between. The CDR3 region is CASSQDRGQGVAGNTIYF. Written as DNA, the CDR3 is TGCGCCAGCAGCCAAGATAGGGGCCAGGGAGTCGCTGGAAACACCATATATTTT.

V and J are TRBV30 and TRBJ2-3; D is possibly TRBD1 (6 bases). Germline V gene sequence: CDR1 GTSNPN, CDR2 SVGIG (reference sequence). The CDR3 covers 15 residues. Between the trimmed V and J ends, which lost 4 bases and 0 bases, there was a span of 14 bases. The CDR3 protein is CAWNQGSSSTDTQYF. CDR3 coding DNA: TGTGCCTGGAATCAGGGGTCGTCTAGCACAGATACGCAGTATTTT.

This sequence joins TRBV6-6 and TRBJ1-2; possible D gene TRBD1, 6 bases. CDR1 is MNHNY and CDR2 is SVGAGI in the germline V gene (reference sequence). The CDR3 covers 13 residues. V was shortened by 10 bases and J by 4 bases, with 16 bases between the two germline ends. The CDR3 nucleotides are TGTGCCACCCAAGGGGGGGCGTTCTATGGCTACACCTTC. Encoded protein: CATQGGAFYGYTF.

In its sample, this clone was seen a few times. The CDR3 spells CAWGAGQFF. CDR3 bases: TGTGCCTGGGGGGCAGGGCAGTTCTTC. The rearrangement links TRBV30 to TRBJ2-1, with D possibly TRBD1 on 5 matching bases. V was shortened by 5 bases and J by 12 bases, with 8 bases between the two germline ends. The germline CDR1 and CDR2 sequences are GTSNPN and SVGIG (reference sequence). The CDR3 covers 9 residues.

This clone has only a few counts. The chain joins TRBV7-9 to TRBJ1-6, with D possibly being TRBD1 (5 bases). The length of the CDR3 is 17 residues. Per germline, CDR1 SEHNR and CDR2 FQNEAQ (reference sequence). V lost 5 bases, J lost 6 bases, and 20 bases lay in between. DNA of the CDR3: TGTGCCAGCAGCCCCCCCGTGAGAACAGGACTTAATTCACCCCTCCACTTT. Translated, it gives CASSPPVRTGLNSPLHF.

In this sample, this clone turned up a few times. This sequence joins TRBV10-3 and TRBJ2-3, with a tentative D call TRBD1 (6 bases). With 0 bases removed from V and 8 bases from J, the gap between germline ends came to 12 bases. The germline gives CDR1 ENHRY, CDR2 SYGVKD. The CDR3 loop spans 14 amino acids. Here the CDR3 DNA reads TGTGCCATCAGTGAGTCTGGCGGACAGCGTACGCAGTATTTT. This encodes CAISESGGQRTQYF.

This sequence joins TRBV10-3 and TRBJ2-5; D perhaps matches TRBD1 (6 bases). This CDR3 has 17 residues. From germline, CDR1 is ENHRY and CDR2 SYGVKD. The V end lost 0 bases, the J end lost 3 bases, and 17 bases lay between the germline ends. The CDR3 bases are TGTGCCATCAGTGAGTCAAGGTCTATCCCAGGGGAAGAGACCCAGTACTTC. Translation: CAISESRSIPGEETQYF.

This clone was counted between two and nine times. This CDR3 is CASSPAPTGGGTEAFF. The CDR3 DNA sequence: TGTGCCAGCAGCCCAGCGCCAACAGGGGGCGGTACTGAAGCTTTCTTT. This chain connects TRBV7-2 to TRBJ1-1, with 9 positions matching TRBD1. V shed 5 bases and J 5 bases; nucleotides not matched to a gene: 12. CDR3 length: 16 amino acids. In germline, CDR1 is SGHTA, CDR2 FQGNSA.

The chain links TRBV10-3 to TRBJ1-2; the match to TRBD1 covers 8 bases. V lost 2 bases, J lost 2 bases, and 10 bases stayed unmatched. In germline, CDR1 is ENHRY, CDR2 SYGVKD. The CDR3 spans 17 residues. CDR3 in amino acids: CAISEGQGSPINYGYTF. The CDR3 bases are TGTGCCATCAGTGAGGGACAGGGAAGCCCCATCAACTATGGCTACACCTTC.

This chain connects TRBV27 to TRBJ2-3; the match to TRBD1 covers 11 bases. The germline CDR1 and CDR2 sequences are MNHEY and SMNVEV (reference sequence). This CDR3 is 15 amino acids long. V was clipped by 2 bases and J by 4 bases; unmatched bases: 2. This CDR3 reads CASSLGTGGPDTQYF. The CDR3 nucleotides read TGTGCCAGCAGTTTAGGGACAGGGGGGCCAGATACGCAGTATTTT.

The chain combines TRBV19 with TRBJ2-5; tentatively, D is TRBD1 (5 bases). Trimming took off 5 bases at V and 1 base at J, with 8 bases between the two ends. Germline values: CDR1 LNHDA, CDR2 SQIVND (reference sequence). The CDR3 runs 13 residues. CDR3 DNA: TGTGCCAGTAGTTGGACACCCCAAGAGACCCAGTACTTC. Translated, it gives CASSWTPQETQYF.

The rearrangement joins TRBV5-1 to TRBJ1-3, with D unresolved. The CDR3 sequence is 15 residues long. Per the germline V gene, CDR1 is SGHRS and CDR2 is YFSETQ. V was cut by 0 bases and J by 0 bases, with 7 bases left in between. The CDR3 coding sequence is TGCGCCAGCAGCTTGGGGTCCAACTCTGGAAACACCATATATTTT. Translation gives CASSLGSNSGNTIYF.

This chain uses TRBV29-1 with TRBJ1-1; possibly TRBD1 for D (6 bases). The CDR3 runs 16 residues. With 1 base removed from V and 1 base from J, the gap between germline ends came to 16 bases. The germline V gene encodes CDR1 SQVTM and CDR2 ANQGSEA. In DNA, the CDR3 is TGCAGCGTTGAAGGGCAGGGGAGTGCGGGGAACACTGAAGCTTTCTTT. This encodes CSVEGQGSAGNTEAFF.

The V gene is TRBV27, the J gene TRBJ1-3; D gene ambiguous. V was cut by 6 bases and J by 0 bases, with 15 bases left in between. The CDR3 contains 16 residues. Germline-derived CDR1 and CDR2 are MNHEY and SMNVEV (reference sequence). As DNA, the CDR3 is TGTGCCAGCAGCCCCAGCCCGTTGAGCTCTGGAAACACCATATATTTT. This codes for CASSPSPLSSGNTIYF.

V and J are TRBV5-1 and TRBJ1-2; the D gene is possibly TRBD1 (5 bases). V gave up 4 bases and J gave up 0 bases, with 10 bases separating them. This CDR3 has 14 residues. Per the germline V gene, CDR1 is SGHRS and CDR2 is YFSETQ. Written as DNA, the CDR3 is TGCGCCAGCAGCATCGACAGTTCTAACTATGGCTACACCTTC. It is translated as CASSIDSSNYGYTF.

V and J are TRBV6-5 and TRBJ1-1; D not certain. The CDR3 loop spans 15 amino acids. CDR1 is MNHEY and CDR2 is SVGAGI in the germline V gene. Deletions cut 0 bases from V and 1 base from J, with 9 bases between. CDR3 region: CASSYSMVSNTEAFF. CDR3 DNA sequence: TGTGCCAGCAGTTACTCGATGGTTTCGAACACTGAAGCTTTCTTT.

In this sample, this clone turned up a few times. This chain uses TRBV30 with TRBJ1-1; possible D gene TRBD1, 6 bases. The CDR3 is 13 amino acids. V was shortened by 8 bases and J by 1 base, with 14 bases between the two germline ends. CDR1 and CDR2 (germline): GTSNPN, SVGIG (reference sequence). In DNA form, the CDR3 reads TGTGCCAGACAGGTAGGGCGGAACACTGAAGCTTTCTTT. Its translation is CARQVGRNTEAFF. The full variable domain, rest sourced from reference TRBV30 and TRBJ1-1, is SQTIHQWPATLVQPVGSPLSLECTVEGTSNPNLYWYRQAAGRGLQLLFYSVGIGQISSEVPQNLSASRPQDRQFILSSKKLLLSDSGFYLCARQVGRNTEAFFGQGTRLTVV.